Below, one T cell receptor beta chain is given with its context. Its antigen remains unknown. V lost 3 bases, J lost 0 bases, and 8 bases lay in between. Per germline, CDR1 MDHEN and CDR2 SYDVKM. The CDR3 has 15 amino acids. It was autoimmune disease history or systemic immunosuppression that excluded patients. The sample is drawn from a study of OX40 agonist ivuxolimab in advanced cancers. Notes on the study in general: Expansion of clones was among the lowest in partial responders at 0.1-3.0 mg/kg. Clones of CD4+ and CD8+ blood T cells grew by week 6 at doses of 0.1 to 3.0 mg/kg. Several nonresponders also turned out to have low normalized T-cell clonal expansion.

Only in-frame clones appear in the TCRdb table, and some are missing; sequencing was by immunoSEQ multiplex PCR. The sample gives roughly 76,000 clones, 70% to 90% of which show up once; around a quarter is in the top ten. The sample here was CD4+ or CD8+ T cells sorted from blood, taken in a trial of the OX40 agonist ivuxolimab. This TCR came from an adult with an advanced solid tumor such as melanoma, head and neck, liver or kidney cancer. The chain recombines TRBV28 with TRBJ2-2; D remains ambiguous. The CDR3 sequence: CASSLTGANTGELFF. In DNA, the CDR3 is TGTGCCAGCAGTTTGACGGGCGCGAACACCGGGGAGCTGTTTTTT.